These T cell receptor beta chains were read from a single sample in a study of T cells in Graves' hyperthyroidism and ophthalmopathy. Using its own MiXCR run on the multiplex PCR reads, TCRdb lists one record per CDR3 protein. The sample lists hundreds of thousands of distinct CDR3 sequences; around 22% were seen once. What was sequenced was blood. The source of these receptors is a man in his thirties or forties with Graves' ophthalmopathy. CDR3s include the opening cysteine and the closing phenylalanine or tryptophan. The D gene is left open where the match is weak. Where a row states a size, it is once, few, many or the class of an expanded clone; other rows omit it.

V,J,length,size,D,DNA,CDR3
TRBV20-1,TRBJ1-5,14,NA,TRBD1,TGCAGTGCACCGACAGGGTGGGGAGATCAGCCCCAGCATTTT,CSAPTGWGDQPQHF
TRBV28,TRBJ1-5,16,NA,NA,TGTGCCAGCAGTTTAGGACGGCGGTTTAGCAATCAGCCCCAGCATTTT,CASSLGRRFSNQPQHF
TRBV18,TRBJ1-4,15,many,NA,TGTGCCAGCTCGCGGGGCCCTCCAACTAATGAAAAACTGTTTTTT,CASSRGPPTNEKLFF
TRBV20-1,TRBJ2-3,15,NA,TRBD2,TGCAGCGCTTCTCGGACTAGCGGGAGGCAAGATACGCAGTATTTT,CSASRTSGRQDTQYF
TRBV7-2,TRBJ1-3,14,NA,NA,TGTGCCAGCAGCTTAGCTGGCTCTGGAAACACCATATATTTT,CASSLAGSGNTIYF
TRBV27,TRBJ2-1,17,NA,NA,TGTGCCAGCAGTTTAAGTGGTAGAGACAGATACTACAGTGAGCAGTTCTTC,CASSLSGRDRYYSEQFF
TRBV20-1,TRBJ2-3,15,few,NA,TGCAGTGCTAGAGGGGCACCTAATAGCACAGATACGCAGTATTTT,CSARGAPNSTDTQYF
TRBV12-3/TRBV12-4,TRBJ1-1,14,many,NA,TGTGCCAGCAGTTTACACAGGACTACCACTGAAGCTTTCTTT,CASSLHRTTTEAFF
TRBV4-2,TRBJ2-2,14,few,NA,TGTGCCAGCAGCCCATGGGGGGACACCGGGGAGCTGTTTTTT,CASSPWGDTGELFF
TRBV28,TRBJ2-2,17,NA,TRBD2,TGTGCCAGCAGTTTATTGGTTAGCGGGTCGAACACCGGGGAGCTGTTTTTT,CASSLLVSGSNTGELFF
TRBV7-9,TRBJ2-1,11,many,NA,TGTGCCAGCAGCTTTGGCGATGAGCAGTTCTTC,CASSFGDEQFF
TRBV2,TRBJ2-6,16,NA,NA,TGTGCCGGCCTCAAGGGCATAGCTCCTGGGGCCAACGTCCTGACTTTC,CAGLKGIAPGANVLTF
TRBV2,TRBJ2-2,13,many,NA,TGTGCCAGCAGTTCCGACTGGGGCGGGGAGCTGTTTTTT,CASSSDWGGELFF
TRBV3-1,TRBJ2-5,11,NA,NA,TGTGCCAGCACCCCGGGGGAGACCCAGTACTTC,CASTPGETQYF
TRBV12-3/TRBV12-4,TRBJ2-3,13,few,NA,TGTGCCAGCAGTTCCTACACCACAGATACGCAGTATTTT,CASSSYTTDTQYF
TRBV18,TRBJ1-4,15,many,NA,TGTGCCAGCTCACCTAATAGAGGAGCTAATGAAAAACTGTTTTTT,CASSPNRGANEKLFF
TRBV15,TRBJ2-1,17,few,NA,TGTGCCACCAGCAGATCTTATGGGGAAGGCTCCTACAATGAGCAGTTCTTC,CATSRSYGEGSYNEQFF
TRBV27,TRBJ1-1,13,many,NA,TGTGCCAGCAGCTTAGGTCGGAACACTGAAGCTTTCTTT,CASSLGRNTEAFF
TRBV27,TRBJ1-1,16,many,NA,TGTGCCAGCAGCCCGCCCCCCTTTTCGCGGACCACTGAAGCTTTCTTT,CASSPPPFSRTTEAFF
TRBV7-8,TRBJ2-3,17,many,NA,TGTGCCAGCAGGTCCGCTATAGGAGCCGGAGAGGCAGATACGCAGTATTTT,CASRSAIGAGEADTQYF
TRBV11-3,TRBJ2-1,12,many,NA,TGTGCCAGCAGCTTAGTGATCTATGAGCAGTTCTTC,CASSLVIYEQFF
TRBV6-1,TRBJ1-5,13,few,TRBD1,TGTGCCAGCAGTGGACAGGGATTGGAGCCCCAGCATTTT,CASSGQGLEPQHF
TRBV18,TRBJ2-2,15,NA,TRBD1,TGTGCCAGCTCACCACAAGGACCAGGGGGCGGGGAGCTGTTTTTT,CASSPQGPGGGELFF
TRBV5-1,TRBJ1-1,15,many,NA,TGCGCCAGCAGCTTGGCCGGGGGGATGAACACTGAAGCTTTCTTT,CASSLAGGMNTEAFF
TRBV11-3,TRBJ2-4,14,few,TRBD1,TGTGCCAGCAGCCCGCAGGGGGCGGAAAACATTCAGTACTTC,CASSPQGAENIQYF
TRBV5-1,TRBJ1-1,13,few,NA,TGCGCCAGCAGCTTGGAGGGATCCCCTGAAGCTTTCTTT,CASSLEGSPEAFF
TRBV12-3/TRBV12-4,TRBJ2-1,16,NA,TRBD2,TGTGCCAGCAGGATTCCAAGCGGGAGGGCGAGGAATGAGCAGTTCTTC,CASRIPSGRARNEQFF
TRBV28,TRBJ2-1,13,NA,NA,TGTGCCAGCCATCCCTCCCGGGCGAATGGGCAGTTCTTC,CASHPSRANGQFF
TRBV2,TRBJ2-7,19,many,TRBD2,TGTGCCAGCAGTGATACCCGGACTAGCGGGCGATATAAGTCCTACGAGCAGTACTTC,CASSDTRTSGRYKSYEQYF
TRBV20-1,TRBJ2-7,13,many,TRBD2,TGCAGTGCTAGAAGGACTAGTTCCTACGAGCAGTACTTC,CSARRTSSYEQYF
TRBV28,TRBJ2-5,15,NA,TRBD1,TGTGCCAGCAGTTCAAGGACAGGGGGCTTGGAGACCCAGTACTTC,CASSSRTGGLETQYF
TRBV2,TRBJ1-2,14,NA,TRBD1,TGTGCCAGCAGAATCCAAACAGGGGGCGATGGCTACACCTTC,CASRIQTGGDGYTF
TRBV30,TRBJ2-5,13,many,NA,TGTGCCTGGAAGGTCTCAGCCTTCCAGACCCAGTACTTC,CAWKVSAFQTQYF
TRBV20-1,TRBJ1-2,16,NA,NA,TGCAGTGCTAGACCCTTTATTGAATCAGCTAACTATGGCTACACCTTC,CSARPFIESANYGYTF
TRBV18,TRBJ2-5,14,few,NA,TGTGCCAGCTCACCACCGACACAACAAGAGACCCAGTACTTC,CASSPPTQQETQYF
TRBV6-1,TRBJ2-1,14,few,NA,TGTGCCAGCAGTGAACAGGCCCAGGGGCCCGAGCAGTTCTTC,CASSEQAQGPEQFF
TRBV6-5,TRBJ1-1,21,NA,NA,TGTGCCAGCAGTTACTCGAAACTTTCAGGGTTAACATCCGTCATGAACACTGAAGCTTTCTTT,CASSYSKLSGLTSVMNTEAFF
TRBV12-3/TRBV12-4,TRBJ2-5,15,NA,NA,TGTGCCAGCAGTCCACTCAACAGGGTCCAAGAGACCCAGTACTTC,CASSPLNRVQETQYF
TRBV29-1,TRBJ2-7,12,NA,NA,TGCAGCGTAGCTAGCCTTGAAGGGGAGCAGTACTTC,CSVASLEGEQYF
TRBV11-3,TRBJ2-1,15,NA,TRBD1,TGTGCCAGCAGCCAACGACAGGGGGCATGGAATGAGCAGTTCTTC,CASSQRQGAWNEQFF
TRBV24-1,TRBJ2-6,15,few,NA,TGTGCCACCAGTGATTCCCGGGCTGGGGCCAACGTCCTGACTTTC,CATSDSRAGANVLTF
TRBV28,TRBJ1-2,16,few,TRBD1,TGTGCCAGCAGCCCTACCGGGACAGGATTTAACTATGGCTACACCTTC,CASSPTGTGFNYGYTF
TRBV24-1,TRBJ2-3,17,few,NA,TGTGCCACCAGTCGCAGGGCAACCGGCCCTAGCACAGATACGCAGTATTTT,CATSRRATGPSTDTQYF
TRBV20-1,TRBJ2-7,10,many,NA,TGCAGTGCTATTGGGGTTGAGCAGTACTTC,CSAIGVEQYF
TRBV20-1,TRBJ2-5,13,many,TRBD1,TGCAGTGCTTCCGGGACAGGCAGAGAGACCCAGTACTTC,CSASGTGRETQYF
TRBV12-3/TRBV12-4,TRBJ1-6,15,NA,TRBD1,TGTGCCAGCATCAAACAGGGGAACATCAATTCACCCCTCCACTTT,CASIKQGNINSPLHF
TRBV27,TRBJ2-3,16,many,NA,TGTGCCAGCTCGCCATACATTGGGGGAAGCACAGATACGCAGTATTTT,CASSPYIGGSTDTQYF
TRBV3-1,TRBJ2-1,18,few,TRBD2,TGTGCCAGCAGCCATCTTTATAAGTCGGGAGGGAGATACAATGAGCAGTTCTTC,CASSHLYKSGGRYNEQFF
TRBV18,TRBJ1-1,13,many,NA,TGTGCCAGCTCACCAACGGACGCAACTGAAGCTTTCTTT,CASSPTDATEAFF
TRBV20-1,TRBJ2-1,11,many,NA,TGCAGTGCTAGGGATTACAATGAGCAGTTCTTC,CSARDYNEQFF
TRBV15,TRBJ2-3,13,NA,NA,TGTGCCACCAGCACGGGGTATGGAGATACGCAGTATTTT,CATSTGYGDTQYF
TRBV9,TRBJ2-1,15,NA,TRBD2,TGTGCCAGCCGTTTTGGCCTAGCGGGATACAATGAGCAGTTCTTC,CASRFGLAGYNEQFF
TRBV5-1,TRBJ1-1,15,few,NA,TGCGCCAGCAGCTTGGGGATAGGGGTGAACACTGAAGCTTTCTTT,CASSLGIGVNTEAFF
TRBV19,TRBJ1-5,14,NA,NA,TGTGCCAGTAGCGGGGGGAGCATCAATCAGCCCCAGCATTTT,CASSGGSINQPQHF
TRBV12-3/TRBV12-4,TRBJ2-5,16,few,TRBD2,TGTGCCAGCAGTTTAGCGCCGAGCGGGAGACGGGAGACCCAGTACTTC,CASSLAPSGRRETQYF